A selection of T cell receptor beta chains follows, all from one sample in a study of OX40 agonist ivuxolimab in advanced cancers. Sequenced by immunoSEQ multiplex PCR; TCRdb stores in-frame clones only, minus some. The sample lists tens of thousands of clones; about nine tenths were seen once. Here the sequenced sample was CD4+ or CD8+ T cells sorted from blood, taken in a trial of the OX40 agonist ivuxolimab. Every receptor here comes from an adult with an advanced solid tumor such as melanoma, head and neck, liver or kidney cancer. The CDR3 runs from the conserved cysteine through the conserved F or W. The D gene is left open where the match is weak. Not every row has a clone size; where given, it reads once, few, many or a size class.

D gene | J gene | clone size | V gene | CDR3 DNA | CDR3 protein
NA | TRBJ2-1 | NA | TRBV7-9 | TGTGCCAGCAGCTTATGGGGGGCCGGGGGCTGGTCCTACAATGAGCAGTTCTTC | CASSLWGAGGWSYNEQFF
NA | TRBJ2-5 | once | TRBV4-1 | TGCGCCAGCAGCCAATCGGACAGTGGGCAAGAGACCCAGTACTTC | CASSQSDSGQETQYF
TRBD2 | TRBJ2-3 | NA | TRBV30 | TGTGCCTGGAGTGGTGCGGGACTAGCGGGGGGGAGAGCTAGCACAGATACGCAGTATTTT | CAWSGAGLAGGRASTDTQYF
TRBD1 | TRBJ1-5 | NA | TRBV28 | TGTGCCAGCAGTTTCGCAGGGGGTTCGGAGCCCCAGCATTTT | CASSFAGGSEPQHF
NA | TRBJ2-5 | NA | TRBV7-8 | TGTGCCAGCAGCTTAAACGAAGAGACCCAGTACTTC | CASSLNEETQYF
TRBD2 | TRBJ2-5 | NA | TRBV6-5 | TGTGCCAGCAGTTCTTCTAGCGGGAGCCCCTCAGAGACCCAGTACTTC | CASSSSSGSPSETQYF
NA | TRBJ1-1 | NA | TRBV7-2 | TGTGCCAGCAGCCTCACAGGCGGGGGGGCCACTGAAGCTTTCTTT | CASSLTGGGATEAFF
TRBD2 | TRBJ2-3 | NA | TRBV6-6 | TGTGCCAGCAGTTACTCTTTTAGCGGGGGAGCAGATACGCAGTATTTT | CASSYSFSGGADTQYF
NA | TRBJ2-5 | few | TRBV18 | TGTGCCAGCTCACCTGTGCCTCCGGGATCCGAAGAGACCCAGTACTTC | CASSPVPPGSEETQYF
NA | TRBJ1-6 | once | TRBV2 | TGTGCCAGCAGTAGTATCAACAACGGTCCCCTCCACTTT | CASSSINNGPLHF
NA | TRBJ1-5 | NA | TRBV19 | TGTGCCAGTAGTTGGGGCAGGGCGGATCAGCCCCAGCATTTT | CASSWGRADQPQHF
TRBD2 | TRBJ2-5 | NA | TRBV7-2 | TGTGCCAGCAGTCCCCCGGGAGGGCCGGAGACCCAGTACTTC | CASSPPGGPETQYF
NA | TRBJ2-1 | NA | TRBV28 | TGTGCCAGCCATAGTGTGGACAGCTCCTACAATGAGCAGTTCTTC | CASHSVDSSYNEQFF
NA | TRBJ1-1 | NA | TRBV27 | TGTGCCAGCAGTTTCCGGAGCGTGAGTCTGAACACTGAAGCTTTCTTT | CASSFRSVSLNTEAFF
TRBD1 | TRBJ1-6 | NA | TRBV30 | TGTGCCTGGAGAGACCAAAGAGGGACAGGGAGCTCCTATAATTCACCCCTCCACTTT | CAWRDQRGTGSSYNSPLHF
NA | TRBJ2-3 | NA | TRBV27 | TGTGCCAGCAGTTACCGGGACCGTTATTCAGATACGCAGTATTTT | CASSYRDRYSDTQYF
NA | TRBJ2-5 | NA | TRBV2 | TGTGCCAGCAGTGCCGGTTTACAAGAGACCCAGTACTTC | CASSAGLQETQYF
TRBD1 | TRBJ2-7 | NA | TRBV6-1 | TGTGCCAGCAGCCTACAGGGGGTCCACTACGAGCAGTACTTC | CASSLQGVHYEQYF
TRBD2 | TRBJ2-1 | NA | TRBV18 | TGTGCCAGCTCACCGGGACTAAACAATGAGCAGTTCTTC | CASSPGLNNEQFF
TRBD1 | TRBJ1-4 | NA | TRBV30 | TGTGCCTGGAGCGACAGGGGTGTCAGCGAAAAACTGTTTTTT | CAWSDRGVSEKLFF
TRBD1 | TRBJ1-2 | once | TRBV19 | TGTGCCAGTAGGGACAGGGGGCAGGTTTATGGCTACACCTTC | CASRDRGQVYGYTF
NA | TRBJ1-6 | NA | TRBV5-8 | TGTGCCAGCAGCTTCGGCAGAGATTCACCCCTCCACTTT | CASSFGRDSPLHF
NA | TRBJ2-3 | NA | TRBV11-2 | TGTGCCAGCAGCTCTTGGGGTGGACGACACACAGATACGCAGTATTTT | CASSSWGGRHTDTQYF
TRBD1 | TRBJ2-7 | NA | TRBV6-1 | TGTGCCAGCAGGAGAGGAGGGACAGGCGCGCACGAGCAGTACTTC | CASRRGGTGAHEQYF
NA | TRBJ2-7 | NA | TRBV27 | TGTGCCAGCAGTTTTTGGGGGACTGGAAGCGAGCAGTACTTC | CASSFWGTGSEQYF
NA | TRBJ1-6 | NA | TRBV5-1 | TGCGCCAGCAGCTTGAACAGGAAAAATTCACCCCTCCACTTT | CASSLNRKNSPLHF
NA | TRBJ1-2 | NA | TRBV9 | TGTGCCAGCAGCGCTCAGGTTAACTATGGCTACACCTTC | CASSAQVNYGYTF
NA | TRBJ2-5 | once | TRBV15 | TGTGCCACCAGCAGAGATCTTAGCAGTCTTCTACAAGAGACCCAGTACTTC | CATSRDLSSLLQETQYF
NA | TRBJ1-6 | NA | TRBV5-1 | TGCGCCAGCAGCTTGGTACGCTTGGACCGGACGAATTCACCCCTCCACTTT | CASSLVRLDRTNSPLHF
TRBD1 | TRBJ2-1 | NA | TRBV4-1 | TGCGCCAGCAGCCAGGCCGGGACAGGGAACAATGAGCAGTTCTTC | CASSQAGTGNNEQFF
TRBD1 | TRBJ1-2 | NA | TRBV6-5 | TGTGCCAGCAGTTACTCAGGGACAGGGGGTTATTATGGCTACACCTTC | CASSYSGTGGYYGYTF
TRBD2 | TRBJ2-7 | once | TRBV4-1 | TGCGCCAGCAGCCCGGGACTAGCGGGAGTTGAGCAGTACTTC | CASSPGLAGVEQYF
NA | TRBJ2-7 | NA | TRBV28 | TGTGCCAGCAGTTCCCGACCCTACGAGCAGTACTTC | CASSSRPYEQYF
TRBD2 | TRBJ2-1 | NA | TRBV7-2 | TGTGCCAGCAGCTCTAGCGGGCGGGGAGCCTACAATGAGCAGTTCTTC | CASSSSGRGAYNEQFF
NA | TRBJ1-2 | NA | TRBV5-6 | TGTGCCAGCAGCTTAGCGACAGTGAACTATGGCTACACCTTC | CASSLATVNYGYTF
NA | TRBJ1-1 | NA | TRBV5-1 | TGCGCCAGCAGCTTGGGGCCGACAGTGAACACTGAAGCTTTCTTT | CASSLGPTVNTEAFF